This TCR beta chain originates from a study of tumor-infiltrating lymphocytes in oesophageal squamous cell carcinoma. The CDR3 is made up of 17 amino acids, end residues included. Each CDR3 protein is one row after TCRdb ran MiXCR on the PCR reads. The sample has tens of thousands of distinct CDR3 sequences, approximately 34% seen once. As concerns this clonotype: The CDR3 does not close with the conserved phenylalanine or tryptophan, likely indicating a read error. No DNA is shown, since the ends of the CDR3 on it are uncertain; the CDR3 is the one TCRdb lists.

This chain joins TRBV12-3 or TRBV12-4 and TRBJ2-6; the table assigns TRBD2, which was not confirmed against the DNA. The sequenced sample consisted of esophageal tumor tissue. The TCR sequence derives from a female donor with esophageal squamous cell carcinoma. This chain's CDR3 is CASSSGTSGDNEQFFGP.